This is a list of T cell receptor beta chains from one sample in a study of graft-versus-host responses after intestinal transplantation. TCRdb's table, derived via immunoSEQ multiplex PCR, lists solely in-frame clones and lacks some. The sample records more than 70,000 clones, about 90% being singletons. The antigens these receptors bind are not known. The sample here was unstimulated CD8+ T cells sorted from spleen or lymph node cells, taken before transplant. The receptors derive from a human donor who was the organ donor for an intestinal transplant. The CDR3 runs from the conserved cysteine through the conserved F or W. D genes are given only for firm matches. Size values are once, few and many counts, or a class for expanded clones, and some rows have none.

14	TRBV7-9	NA	TRBJ1-2	TRBD1	CASSSSDRDYGYTF	TGTGCCAGCAGCTCGTCGGACAGGGACTATGGCTACACCTTC
13	TRBV27	few	TRBJ1-2	TRBD1	CASSLQGARGYTF	TGTGCCAGCAGTTTACAGGGGGCGCGGGGCTACACCTTC
14	TRBV2	NA	TRBJ1-2	TRBD1	CASPTGAGMRGYTF	TGTGCCAGCCCGACAGGGGCAGGTATGAGGGGCTACACCTTC
12	TRBV5-5	NA	TRBJ2-7	NA	CASRSRVHEQYF	TGTGCCAGCAGATCGCGGGTCCACGAGCAGTACTTC
15	TRBV6-5	NA	TRBJ2-2	NA	CASSSQNRYTGELFF	TGTGCCAGCAGTTCACAGAACCGCTACACCGGGGAGCTGTTTTTT
15	TRBV7-9	once	TRBJ1-6	NA	CASSLWRGSHSPLHF	TGTGCCAGCAGCTTATGGCGGGGGTCTCATTCACCCCTCCACTTT
14	TRBV6-5	NA	TRBJ2-1	NA	CASSYYGSHNEQFF	TGTGCCAGCAGTTACTATGGTAGCCACAATGAGCAGTTCTTC
15	TRBV4-1	NA	TRBJ1-1	NA	CASSQDKTKNTEAFF	TGCGCCAGCAGCCAAGATAAGACTAAGAACACTGAAGCTTTCTTT
14	TRBV6-5	NA	TRBJ1-5	TRBD1	CASSSGGRDQPQHF	TGTGCCAGCAGTTCAGGGGGCAGGGATCAGCCCCAGCATTTT
18	TRBV4-3	NA	TRBJ1-6	NA	CASRPRGHDRLSSSPLHF	TGCGCCAGCAGACCACGAGGTCACGACAGGTTAAGTAGTTCACCCCTCCACTTT
12	TRBV27	NA	TRBJ1-2	TRBD1	CASGTGNYGYTF	TGTGCCAGTGGGACAGGGAACTATGGCTACACCTTC
15	TRBV7-2	NA	TRBJ2-6	TRBD2	CASGTSGALANVLTF	TGTGCCAGCGGGACTAGCGGGGCCCTGGCCAACGTCCTGACTTTC
14	TRBV7-9	NA	TRBJ1-2	TRBD1	CASSPHTDREGYTF	TGTGCCAGCAGCCCCCATACCGACAGGGAAGGCTACACCTTC
14	TRBV7-2	NA	TRBJ2-3	TRBD2	CASSSSSGGDTQYF	TGTGCCAGCAGCTCTTCTAGCGGGGGAGATACGCAGTATTTT
17	TRBV27	NA	TRBJ1-2	TRBD1	CASSSVTRTGLNYGYTF	TGTGCCAGCAGTTCGGTCACCCGGACAGGGCTAAACTATGGCTACACCTTC
11	TRBV7-2	once	TRBJ2-5	NA	CASSHGETQYF	TGTGCCAGCAGCCACGGAGAGACCCAGTACTTC
15	TRBV6-4	NA	TRBJ2-5	NA	CASSEGHSDQETQYF	TGTGCCAGCAGTGAGGGACACTCCGATCAAGAGACCCAGTACTTC
14	TRBV7-9	NA	TRBJ1-1	NA	CASSSGQMNTEAFF	TGTGCCAGCAGCTCCGGACAGATGAACACTGAAGCTTTCTTT
12	TRBV4-2	NA	TRBJ1-5	NA	CASSLSQGPQHF	TGTGCCAGCAGCCTTTCACAGGGGCCCCAGCATTTT
17	TRBV4-1	NA	TRBJ2-4	TRBD1	CASSQYEQGVAKNIQYF	TGCGCCAGCAGCCAATATGAACAGGGGGTAGCCAAAAACATTCAGTACTTC
16	TRBV10-3	NA	TRBJ2-5	NA	CAISEIDRMTQETQYF	TGTGCCATCAGTGAAATAGACAGGATGACTCAAGAGACCCAGTACTTC
14	TRBV6-5	NA	TRBJ2-7	NA	CASSYGGGHNEQYF	TGTGCCAGCAGTTATGGGGGGGGGCATAACGAGCAGTACTTC
15	TRBV7-8	NA	TRBJ1-2	TRBD1	CASSQATGDNYGYTF	TGTGCCAGCAGCCAAGCAACAGGGGACAACTATGGCTACACCTTC
15	TRBV4-3	NA	TRBJ2-1	TRBD1	CASSQGRTGRNEQFF	TGCGCCAGCAGCCAAGGGCGGACAGGGAGGAATGAGCAGTTCTTC
13	TRBV7-9	few	TRBJ1-5	TRBD1	CASSWTGDQPQHF	TGTGCCAGCAGCTGGACAGGGGATCAGCCCCAGCATTTT
14	TRBV6-1	NA	TRBJ1-4	NA	CASSSPVYNEKLFF	TGTGCCAGCAGCTCCCCGGTATATAATGAAAAACTGTTTTTT
14	TRBV9	NA	TRBJ1-6	TRBD1	CASSAGQDNSPLHF	TGTGCCAGCAGCGCGGGACAGGATAATTCACCCCTCCACTTT
13	TRBV11-3	NA	TRBJ2-1	NA	CASSFSGNNEQFF	TGTGCCAGCAGCTTTTCCGGGAACAATGAGCAGTTCTTC
15	TRBV2	NA	TRBJ1-4	NA	CATYRQGRINEKLFF	TGTGCCACCTATCGTCAGGGGCGGATTAATGAAAAACTGTTTTTT
16	TRBV4-1	NA	TRBJ1-2	NA	CASSQDGQRANYGYTF	TGCGCCAGCAGCCAAGACGGACAGCGAGCTAACTATGGCTACACCTTC
15	TRBV7-9	NA	TRBJ1-2	TRBD1	CASSRGQGSNYGYTF	TGTGCCAGCAGCCGTGGACAGGGGTCTAACTATGGCTACACCTTC
16	TRBV19	NA	TRBJ2-7	TRBD1	CASSPDRGRGNYEQYF	TGTGCCAGTAGTCCGGACAGGGGACGCGGGAACTACGAGCAGTACTTC
14	TRBV2	NA	TRBJ1-1	TRBD1	CASSETGGWTEAFF	TGTGCCAGCAGTGAGACAGGGGGTTGGACTGAAGCTTTCTTT
10	TRBV2	NA	TRBJ1-6	TRBD1	CASSGQGFHF	TGTGCCAGCAGTGGACAGGGGTTCCACTTT
18	TRBV4-3	NA	TRBJ2-2	TRBD2	CASSQEVGLAGPAGELFF	TGCGCCAGCAGCCAAGAAGTGGGACTAGCGGGGCCAGCCGGGGAGCTGTTTTTT
13	TRBV27	once	TRBJ2-7	NA	CASSFKGLHEQYF	TGTGCCAGCAGTTTCAAGGGGCTCCACGAGCAGTACTTC
14	TRBV19	NA	TRBJ1-2	TRBD1	CASSIGQGASGYTF	TGTGCCAGTAGTATCGGACAGGGGGCTAGTGGCTACACCTTC
15	TRBV9	NA	TRBJ2-7	TRBD1	CASSGNDRASGEQYF	TGTGCCAGCAGCGGAAACGACAGGGCGTCGGGAGAGCAGTACTTC